These 17 T cell receptor beta chains share one sample of origin, sequenced in a study of T-cell reconstitution after alpha-beta-depleted transplantation in children. Overall study results and limits: When one year had passed after transplant, most T-cell counts and diversity came from newly produced T cells.

For these TCRs, the target antigens are not known. Unique molecular identifiers were used in preparing the TCRbeta library. TCRdb recomputed calls from the PCR reads with MiXCR, one row per CDR3 protein. Of about 290,000 distinct CDR3 sequences listed, approximately 7.3% were seen once; the top ten hold 9.1%. The specimen comprised peripheral blood, sampled 360 days after TCRalphabeta/CD19-depleted stem cell transplant. Receptor source: a female patient between 2 and 15 years old who had a stem cell transplant for Fanconi anemia, so the T cells may come from the graft donor.

This clonotype was counted at least ten times. The rearrangement uses TRBV12-3 or TRBV12-4 and TRBJ1-5; D perhaps matches TRBD1 (5 bases). V lost 1 base to trimming and J lost 6 bases, with 10 bases between them. The CDR3 is 14 amino acids. The CDR3 DNA is TGTGCCAGCAGTTTAGGTCAGGGTAGTCAGCCCCAGCATTTT. This codes for CASSLGQGSQPQHF.

The chain recombines TRBV20-1 with TRBJ2-1, with 9 bases fitting TRBD2. The CDR3 has 17 amino acids. V was pared by 6 bases and J by 2 bases, with 14 bases of the junction left unmatched. Germline V gene data show CDR1 as DFQATT and CDR2 as SNEGSKA (reference sequence). CDR3 region: CSAPGAGVAGAYNEQFF. The CDR3 coding sequence is TGCAGTGCCCCCGGGGCGGGGGTAGCGGGAGCCTACAATGAGCAGTTCTTC.

This clonotype was counted many times. The chain links TRBV9 to TRBJ1-1, with D tentatively TRBD1 (6 bases). Trimming stripped 2 bases from V and 7 bases from J, with 15 bases between. The germline V gene encodes CDR1 SGDLS and CDR2 YYNGEE. CDR3 length: 14 residues. The CDR3 DNA sequence: TGTGCCAGCAGCGTTTTCGCCGGGGACAATGAAGCTTTCTTT. It encodes CASSVFAGDNEAFF.

This clonotype was found many times. V gene TRBV6-6 combines with J gene TRBJ2-2; D call uncertain. Germline values: CDR1 MNHNY, CDR2 SVGAGI (reference sequence). The CDR3 runs 13 residues. V shed 6 bases and J shed 7 bases, with 12 bases lying between them. The CDR3 coding sequence is TGTGCCAGCAGCCCCCCTCCGGGCGGGGAGCTGTTTTTT. Its translation: CASSPPPGGELFF.

This clonotype has a handful of counts. The chain uses TRBV20-1 and TRBJ2-1; the D call may be TRBD1 or TRBD2 (5 bases each). The CDR3 has 12 residues. Germline CDR1 is DFQATT and CDR2 is SNEGSKA (reference sequence). Trimming pared 4 bases from V and 9 bases from J, leaving 13 bases between. For the CDR3, the DNA is TGCAGTGCTACGGGGCTTGCTAGTGAGCAGTTCTTC. This gives the protein CSATGLASEQFF.

This clonotype was counted ten times or more. This rearrangement joins TRBV29-1 to TRBJ1-2; 7 nucleotides agree with TRBD1. The V and J ends lost 3 bases and 1 base, in that order; junction bases with no gene match: 2. This CDR3 contains 13 residues. Germline V gene lookup returns CDR1 SQVTM and CDR2 ANQGSEA. The CDR3 sequence is CSVEQGVNYGYTF. The CDR3 DNA reads as TGCAGCGTTGAGCAGGGGGTTAACTATGGCTACACCTTC.

This clonotype was seen ten or more times. The chain is built from TRBV29-1 and TRBJ1-1; tentatively, D is TRBD1 (5 bases). CDR3 size: 13 residues. V dropped 6 bases and J dropped 3 bases, with 14 bases sitting between them. The germline V gene encodes CDR1 SQVTM and CDR2 ANQGSEA. The CDR3 loop is CSVCQGDYTEAFF. Here the CDR3 DNA reads TGCAGCGTGTGCCAGGGAGATTACACTGAAGCTTTCTTT.

There are many counts of this clonotype. V usage is TRBV5-1 and J usage is TRBJ2-7; D is possibly TRBD2 (5 bases). From germline, CDR1 is SGHRS and CDR2 YFSETQ. The CDR3 has 14 amino acids. V gave up 4 bases and J gave up 1 base, with 12 bases separating them. DNA of the CDR3: TGCGCCAGCAGCGCTCACGGCGGGTCCTACGAGCAGTACTTC. Residues: CASSAHGGSYEQYF.

This clonotype was detected only once. Mismatch with germline at one junction end may stem from a read error. J is TRBJ1-1 and V is TRBV2; no clear D gene. The CDR3 has 14 amino acids. Germline V lookup: CDR1 SNHLY, CDR2 FYNNEI. CDR3 region: CASITGLGLTEVFF. The CDR3 coding sequence is TGTGCCAGCATAACCGGCCTAGGGTTAACTGAAGTTTTCTTT.

This clonotype was picked up many times. The chain uses TRBV20-1 and TRBJ1-5, with no clear D. CDR3 length: 14 amino acids. Germline CDR1 is DFQATT and CDR2 is SNEGSKA (reference sequence). Trimming removed 6 bases from V and 4 bases from J, with 16 bases in between. This CDR3 is CSARGAGYNQPQHF. In DNA, the CDR3 is TGCAGTGCCCGAGGCGCGGGTTATAATCAGCCCCAGCATTTT.

The table lists this clonotype with a few counts. The chain combines TRBV24-1 with TRBJ2-3; TRBD2 might be the D (7 bases). Germline V gene lookup returns CDR1 KGHDR and CDR2 SFDVKD. V was shortened by 5 bases and J by 3 bases, with 14 bases between the two germline ends. The CDR3 is 15 amino acids. CDR3 region: CATSVSGGSTDTQYF. CDR3 nucleotides: TGTGCCACCAGTGTTTCGGGGGGCTCTACAGATACGCAGTATTTT.

This clonotype has just a few counts. CDR3 in amino acids: CASSLGQISYEQYF. The CDR3 nucleotides are TGTGCCAGCAGCTTGGGGCAGATCTCCTACGAGCAGTACTTC. This sequence joins TRBV5-6 and TRBJ2-7; no clear D gene. Germline CDR1 reads SGHDT; CDR2 reads YYEEEE. The CDR3 contains 14 residues. Deletions cut 0 bases from V and 0 bases from J, with 7 bases between.

This clonotype has ten or more counts. The chain recombines TRBV20-1 with TRBJ1-4; tentative D call: TRBD1 (6 bases). The CDR3 has 14 residues. The germline gives CDR1 DFQATT, CDR2 SNEGSKA (reference sequence). The V end lost 6 bases, the J end lost 0 bases, and 11 bases lay between the germline ends. The CDR3 protein is CSARRGATNEKLFF. CDR3 coding DNA: TGCAGTGCCAGGAGGGGGGCAACTAATGAAAAACTGTTTTTT.

There are many counts of this clonotype. The chain recombines TRBV12-3 or TRBV12-4 with TRBJ2-7, with TRBD2 identical over 11 bases. Unmatched junction bases numbered 5, after V lost 6 bases and J lost 4 bases. The CDR3 length is 14 residues. CDR3: CASRIAGGPYEQYF. In nucleotides, the CDR3 is TGTGCCAGCAGAATAGCGGGAGGGCCTTACGAGCAGTACTTC.

The sample holds many counts of this clonotype. The genes are TRBV6-5 and TRBJ2-3; 15 bases line up with TRBD2. V lost 0 bases, J lost 6 bases, and 10 bases stayed unmatched. CDR3 size: 19 residues. In germline, CDR1 is MNHEY, CDR2 SVGAGI. DNA for the CDR3: TGTGCCAGCAGTTACTCGCCGGGACTAGCGGGAGGCGAGCTCGATACGCAGTATTTT. Protein product: CASSYSPGLAGGELDTQYF.

The chain has TRBV28 and TRBJ2-1; TRBD2 aligns across 9 bases. The CDR3 consists of 18 residues. Unmatched junction bases numbered 13, after V lost 3 bases and J lost 4 bases. Germline CDR1 reads MDHEN; CDR2 reads SYDVKM. The chain's CDR3 is CASSFVSRGGLLYNEQFF. Here the CDR3 DNA reads TGTGCCAGCAGTTTTGTGTCGCGGGGGGGCCTCCTTTACAATGAGCAGTTCTTC.

In its sample, this clonotype was seen many times. This chain connects TRBV4-3 to TRBJ1-2; D is ambiguous. The CDR3 is 16 residues long. Germline CDR1 is LGHNA and CDR2 is YSLEER. Between the trimmed V and J ends, which lost 0 bases and 7 bases, there was a span of 18 bases. CDR3 coding DNA: TGCGCCAGCAGCCAAGATATCGGCCTCCTGGGAATTGGCTACACCTTC. It specifies CASSQDIGLLGIGYTF.